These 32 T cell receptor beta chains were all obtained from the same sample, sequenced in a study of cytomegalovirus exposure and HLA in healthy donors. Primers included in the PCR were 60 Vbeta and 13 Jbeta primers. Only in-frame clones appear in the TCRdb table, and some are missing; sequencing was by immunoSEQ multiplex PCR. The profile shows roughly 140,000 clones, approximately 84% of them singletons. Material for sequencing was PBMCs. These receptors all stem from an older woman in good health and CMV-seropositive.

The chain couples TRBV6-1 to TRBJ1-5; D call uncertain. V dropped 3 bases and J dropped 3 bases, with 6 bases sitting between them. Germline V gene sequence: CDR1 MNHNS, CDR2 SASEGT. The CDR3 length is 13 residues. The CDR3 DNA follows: TGTGCCAGCAGTGAGGGCTTCAATCAGCCCCAGCATTTT. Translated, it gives CASSEGFNQPQHF.

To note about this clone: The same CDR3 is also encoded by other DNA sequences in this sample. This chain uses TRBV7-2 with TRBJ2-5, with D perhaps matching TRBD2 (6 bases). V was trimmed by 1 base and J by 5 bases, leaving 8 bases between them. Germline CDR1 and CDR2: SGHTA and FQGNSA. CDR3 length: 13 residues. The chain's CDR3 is CASSLGGEETQYF. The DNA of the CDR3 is TGTGCCAGCAGCTTAGGGGGGGAGGAGACCCAGTACTTC.

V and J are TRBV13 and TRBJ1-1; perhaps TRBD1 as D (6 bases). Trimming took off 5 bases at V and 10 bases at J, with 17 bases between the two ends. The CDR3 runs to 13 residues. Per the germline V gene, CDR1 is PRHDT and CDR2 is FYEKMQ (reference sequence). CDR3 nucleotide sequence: TGTGCCAGCAGCCTCCAGGGGCTGGGAGCAGCTTTCTTT. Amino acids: CASSLQGLGAAFF.

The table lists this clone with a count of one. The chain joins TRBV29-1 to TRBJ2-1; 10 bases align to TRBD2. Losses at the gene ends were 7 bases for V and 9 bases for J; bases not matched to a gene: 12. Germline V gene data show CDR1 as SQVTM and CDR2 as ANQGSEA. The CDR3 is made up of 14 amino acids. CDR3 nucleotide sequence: TGCAGCGCCCCCGGGCAACTAGCGGGACGTGAGCAGTTCTTC. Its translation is CSAPGQLAGREQFF.

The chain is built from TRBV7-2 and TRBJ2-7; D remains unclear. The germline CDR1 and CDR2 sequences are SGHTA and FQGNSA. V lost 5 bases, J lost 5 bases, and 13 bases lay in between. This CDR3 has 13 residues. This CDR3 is CASSRQASDEQYF. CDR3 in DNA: TGTGCCAGCAGCCGTCAAGCCTCGGACGAGCAGTACTTC.

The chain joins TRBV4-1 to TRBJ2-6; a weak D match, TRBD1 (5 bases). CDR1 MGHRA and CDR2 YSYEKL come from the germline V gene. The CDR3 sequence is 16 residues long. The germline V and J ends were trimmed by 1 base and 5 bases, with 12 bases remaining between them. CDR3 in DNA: TGCGCCAGCAGCCAAGTAGGGCAGGGATGGGCCAACGTCCTGACTTTC. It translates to CASSQVGQGWANVLTF.

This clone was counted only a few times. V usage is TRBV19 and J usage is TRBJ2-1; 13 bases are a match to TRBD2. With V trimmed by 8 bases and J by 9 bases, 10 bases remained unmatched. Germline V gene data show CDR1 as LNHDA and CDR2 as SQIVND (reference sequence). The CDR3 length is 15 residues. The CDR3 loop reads CASQILAGGPGEQFF. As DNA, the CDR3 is TGTGCCAGTCAGATACTAGCGGGAGGGCCAGGTGAGCAGTTCTTC.

CDR3 sequence: CSVEGDIRDTEAFF. The CDR3 nucleotides are TGCAGCGTTGAAGGGGACATTCGAGACACTGAAGCTTTCTTT. The V and J genes are TRBV29-1 and TRBJ1-1, with TRBD1 as a possible D gene (6 bases). Trimming removed 1 base at V and 3 bases at J, with 12 bases between. The germline V gene encodes CDR1 SQVTM and CDR2 ANQGSEA. The CDR3 loop spans 14 amino acids. The entire variable domain, with the rest obtained from reference TRBV29-1 and TRBJ1-1, is as follows: SAVISQKPSRDICQRGTSLTIQCQVDSQVTMMFWYRQQPGQSLTLIATANQGSEATYESGFVIDKFPISRPNLTFSTLTVSNMSPEDSSIYLCSVEGDIRDTEAFFGQGTRLTVV.

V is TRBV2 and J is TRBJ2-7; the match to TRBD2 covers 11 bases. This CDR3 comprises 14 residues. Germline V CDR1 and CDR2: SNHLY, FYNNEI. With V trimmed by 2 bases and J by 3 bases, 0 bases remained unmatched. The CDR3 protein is CASSETSGGYEQYF. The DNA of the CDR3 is TGTGCCAGCAGTGAAACTAGCGGGGGCTACGAGCAGTACTTC.

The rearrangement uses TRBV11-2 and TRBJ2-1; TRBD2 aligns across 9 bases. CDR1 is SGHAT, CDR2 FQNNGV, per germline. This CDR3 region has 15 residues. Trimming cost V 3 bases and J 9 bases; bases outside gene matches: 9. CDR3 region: CASSFGASGKGEQFF. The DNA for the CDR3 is TGTGCCAGCAGCTTCGGGGCTAGCGGGAAGGGTGAGCAGTTCTTC.

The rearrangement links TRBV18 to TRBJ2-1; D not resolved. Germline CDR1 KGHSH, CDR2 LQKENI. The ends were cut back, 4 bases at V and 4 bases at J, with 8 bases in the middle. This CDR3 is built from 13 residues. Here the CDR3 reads CASSHRDYNEQFF. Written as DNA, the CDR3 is TGTGCCAGCTCACACAGAGATTACAATGAGCAGTTCTTC.

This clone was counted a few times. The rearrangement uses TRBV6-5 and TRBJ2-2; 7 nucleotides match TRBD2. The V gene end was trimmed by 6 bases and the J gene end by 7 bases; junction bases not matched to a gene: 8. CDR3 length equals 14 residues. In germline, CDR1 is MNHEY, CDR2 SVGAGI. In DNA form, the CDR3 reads TGTGCCAGCAGACGCGGGAGAACGGGCGGGGAGCTGTTTTTT. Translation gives CASRRGRTGGELFF.

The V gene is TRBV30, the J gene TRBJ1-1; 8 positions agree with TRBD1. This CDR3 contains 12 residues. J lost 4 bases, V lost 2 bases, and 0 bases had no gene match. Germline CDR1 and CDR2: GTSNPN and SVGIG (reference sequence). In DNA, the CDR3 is TGTGCCTGGAGTCAGGGGGCCACTGAAGCTTTCTTT. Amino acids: CAWSQGATEAFF.

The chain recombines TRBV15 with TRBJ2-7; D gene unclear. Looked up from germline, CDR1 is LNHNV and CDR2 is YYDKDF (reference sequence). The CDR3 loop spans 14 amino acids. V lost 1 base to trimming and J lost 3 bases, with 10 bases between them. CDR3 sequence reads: CATSRAGNIYEQYF. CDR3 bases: TGTGCCACCAGCAGAGCAGGAAATATCTACGAGCAGTACTTC. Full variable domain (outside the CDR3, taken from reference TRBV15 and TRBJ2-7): DAMVIQNPRYQVTQFGKPVTLSCSQTLNHNVMYWYQQKSSQAPKLLFHYYDKDFNNEADTPDNFQSRRPNTSFCFLDIRSPGLGDTAMYLCATSRAGNIYEQYFGPGTRLTVT.

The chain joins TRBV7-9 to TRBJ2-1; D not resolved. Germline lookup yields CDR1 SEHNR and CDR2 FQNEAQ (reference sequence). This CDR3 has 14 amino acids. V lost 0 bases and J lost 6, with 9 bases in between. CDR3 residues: CASSLALVSNEQFF. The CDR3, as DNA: TGTGCCAGCAGCTTAGCGCTAGTCTCCAATGAGCAGTTCTTC.

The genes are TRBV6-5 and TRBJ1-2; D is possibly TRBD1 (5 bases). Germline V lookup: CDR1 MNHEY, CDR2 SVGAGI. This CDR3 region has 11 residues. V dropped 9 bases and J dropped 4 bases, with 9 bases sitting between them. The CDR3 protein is CASRGSYGYTF. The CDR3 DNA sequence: TGTGCCAGTCGGGGGTCCTATGGCTACACCTTC.

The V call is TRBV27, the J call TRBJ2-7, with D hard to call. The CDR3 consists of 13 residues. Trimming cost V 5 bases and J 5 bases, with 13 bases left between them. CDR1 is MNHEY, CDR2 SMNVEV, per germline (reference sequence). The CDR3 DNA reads TGTGCCAGCAGTCTACTACCGGCTCACGAGCAGTACTTC. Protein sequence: CASSLLPAHEQYF.

CDR3 residues: CASSPTGQGEKLFF. As DNA, the CDR3 is TGTGCCAGCAGTCCGACCGGACAGGGCGAAAAACTGTTTTTT. The rearrangement uses TRBV27 and TRBJ1-4; 8 bases align to TRBD1. Germline V gene data show CDR1 as MNHEY and CDR2 as SMNVEV (reference sequence). V gave up 5 bases and J gave up 8 bases; unmatched junction bases: 7. The CDR3 is 14 amino acids.

This chain's CDR3 is CASTPSGGGADDEKLFF. CDR3 coding DNA: TGTGCCAGCACCCCCAGTGGAGGGGGCGCCGATGATGAAAAACTGTTTTTT. The J gene is TRBJ1-4, the V gene TRBV28; the match to TRBD1 covers 7 bases. CDR1 is MDHEN and CDR2 is SYDVKM in the germline V gene. The CDR3 covers 17 residues. Losses at the gene ends were 7 bases for V and 6 bases for J; bases not matched to a gene: 17. Based on the CDR3 plus reference TRBV28 and TRBJ1-4, the full variable domain is DVKVTQSSRYLVKRTGEKVFLECVQDMDHENMFWYRQDPGLGLRLIYFSYDVKMKEKGDIPEGYSVSREKKERFSLILESASTNQTSMYLCASTPSGGGADDEKLFFGSGTQLSVL.

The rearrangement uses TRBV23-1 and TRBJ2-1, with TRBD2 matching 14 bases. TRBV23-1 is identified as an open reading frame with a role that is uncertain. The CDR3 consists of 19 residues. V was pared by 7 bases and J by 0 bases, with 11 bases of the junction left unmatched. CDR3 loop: CASTTPTSGRESSYNEQFF. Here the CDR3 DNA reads TGCGCCAGCACCACCCCGACTAGCGGGAGGGAGAGCTCCTACAATGAGCAGTTCTTC.

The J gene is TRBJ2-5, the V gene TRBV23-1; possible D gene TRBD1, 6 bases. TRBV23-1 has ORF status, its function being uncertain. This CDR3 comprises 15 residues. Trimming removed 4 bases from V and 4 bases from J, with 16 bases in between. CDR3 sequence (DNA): TGCGCCAGCAGTCGATGGGGGCGCTTGGGAGAGACCCAGTACTTC. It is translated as CASSRWGRLGETQYF.

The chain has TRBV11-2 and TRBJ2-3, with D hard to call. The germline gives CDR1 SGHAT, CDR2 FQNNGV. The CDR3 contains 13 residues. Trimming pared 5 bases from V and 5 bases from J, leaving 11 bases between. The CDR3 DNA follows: TGTGCCAGCAGCCCATGGCCTCGAGATACGCAGTATTTT. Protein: CASSPWPRDTQYF.

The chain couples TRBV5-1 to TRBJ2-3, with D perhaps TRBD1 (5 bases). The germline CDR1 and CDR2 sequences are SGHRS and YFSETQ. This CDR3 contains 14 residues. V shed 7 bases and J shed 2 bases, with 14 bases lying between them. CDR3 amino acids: CASFRAGNTDTQYF. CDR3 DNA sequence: TGCGCCAGCTTCAGGGCCGGCAACACAGATACGCAGTATTTT.

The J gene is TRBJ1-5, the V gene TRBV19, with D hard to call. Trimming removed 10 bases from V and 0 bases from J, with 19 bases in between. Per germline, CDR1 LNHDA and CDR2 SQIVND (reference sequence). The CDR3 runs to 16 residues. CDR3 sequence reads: CATDWGDAYSNQPQHF. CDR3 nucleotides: TGTGCCACCGACTGGGGAGACGCATATAGCAATCAGCCCCAGCATTTT.

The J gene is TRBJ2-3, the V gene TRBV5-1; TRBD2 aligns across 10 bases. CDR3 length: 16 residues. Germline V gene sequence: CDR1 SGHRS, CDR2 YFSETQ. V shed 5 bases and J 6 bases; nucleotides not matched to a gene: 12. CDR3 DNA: TGCGCCAGCAGTCCACCTAGCGGGAGTGGGCACGATACGCAGTATTTT. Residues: CASSPPSGSGHDTQYF.

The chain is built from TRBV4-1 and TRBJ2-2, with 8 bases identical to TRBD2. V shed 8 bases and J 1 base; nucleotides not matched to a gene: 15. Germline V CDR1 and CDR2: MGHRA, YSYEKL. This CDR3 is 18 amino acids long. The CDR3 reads CASAPRWASGLNTGELFF. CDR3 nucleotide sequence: TGCGCCAGCGCCCCGAGATGGGCTAGCGGGTTGAACACCGGGGAGCTGTTTTTT.

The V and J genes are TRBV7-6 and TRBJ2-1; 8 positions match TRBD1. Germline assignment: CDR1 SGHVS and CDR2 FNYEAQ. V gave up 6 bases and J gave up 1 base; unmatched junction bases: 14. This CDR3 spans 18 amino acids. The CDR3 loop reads CASRDRAVGSNSYNEQFF. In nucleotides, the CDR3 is TGTGCCAGCAGGGACAGGGCGGTTGGTAGTAATTCCTACAATGAGCAGTTCTTC.

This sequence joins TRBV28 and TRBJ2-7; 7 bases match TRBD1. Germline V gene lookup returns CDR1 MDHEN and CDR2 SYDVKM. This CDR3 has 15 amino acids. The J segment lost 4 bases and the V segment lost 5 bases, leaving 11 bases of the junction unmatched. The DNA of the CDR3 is TGTGCCAGCAGTCCGAACCGGGACAGAGGGTACGAGCAGTACTTC. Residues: CASSPNRDRGYEQYF.

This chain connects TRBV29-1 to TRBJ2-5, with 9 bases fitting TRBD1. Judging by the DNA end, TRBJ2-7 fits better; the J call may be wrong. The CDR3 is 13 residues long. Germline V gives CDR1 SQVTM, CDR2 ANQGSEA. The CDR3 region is CSVESGTGFEQYF. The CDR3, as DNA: TGCAGCGTTGAGAGCGGGACAGGGTTCGAGCAGTACTTC.

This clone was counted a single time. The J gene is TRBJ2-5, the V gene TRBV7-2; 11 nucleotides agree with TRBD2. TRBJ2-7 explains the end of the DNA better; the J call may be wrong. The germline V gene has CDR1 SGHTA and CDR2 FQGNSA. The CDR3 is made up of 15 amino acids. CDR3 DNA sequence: TGTGCCAGCAGCCCCGGGACTAGCGGCTCCTACGAGCAGTACTTC. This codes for CASSPGTSGSYEQYF.

CDR3 sequence (DNA): TGTGCCAGCATGGCGGGAGGGGCGGGGAAAGAGACCCAGTACTTC. This gives the protein CASMAGGAGKETQYF. V gene TRBV2 combines with J gene TRBJ2-5; 9 bases agree with TRBD2. The germline V gene encodes CDR1 SNHLY and CDR2 FYNNEI. The junction had 9 bases not matched to a gene; V was cut back by 7 bases and J by 3 bases. The CDR3 has 15 amino acids.

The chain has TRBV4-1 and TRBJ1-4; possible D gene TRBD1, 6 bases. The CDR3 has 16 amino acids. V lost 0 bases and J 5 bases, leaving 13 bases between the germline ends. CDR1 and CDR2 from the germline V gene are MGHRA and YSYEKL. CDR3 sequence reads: CASSQDPRRGNEKLFF. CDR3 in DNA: TGCGCCAGCAGCCAAGATCCCCGAAGGGGGAATGAAAAACTGTTTTTT.